The source of this T cell receptor (beta chain) is a study of blood T cell repertoires in COVID-19 (TCRdb year 2020). Study-level background: Collaborator samples came from the United States, Italy and Spain and covered acute and convalescent phases of COVID-19. Sample metadata almost always included a de-identified subject ID, COVID-19 status, age in years and sex. Where available, HLA class I and class II types were obtained from metadata supplied by the sample provider rather than from assay-based typing. The repertoires were released in a freely available public database intended as a resource for research on the immune response to SARS-CoV-2. The prospective study material was composed of cDNA or gDNA derived from T cells, B-cell-depleted T cells, or PBMCs. The samples were drawn from two sources: the first 160 participants of the ongoing ImmuneRACE study, and fewer than 1,500 subjects contributed by 6 global collaborators. Subjects who had been exposed to COVID-19, were actively infected with it, or had recovered from it provided the deeply sampled blood TCRbeta repertoires that made up the dataset.

Findings and caveats that apply to the study as a whole: The amount of clinical and demographic metadata varied by source and participant and was provided uncurated.

At one collaborating source in Seattle, patients were enrolled during active infection and were followed longitudinally through the course of disease. The collaborating institutions used their own protocols to collect whole blood in K2EDTA tubes. For TCRbeta analysis, collaborators shipped samples in one of three forms: frozen whole blood, isolated PBMCs, or DNA extracted from either of those sample types. This clone has just one count. No cognate antigen has been identified for it. Per-nucleotide qualities are absent, and no much larger clonotype sits a single base away. TCRbeta CDR3 regions were amplified from genomic DNA using the immunoSEQ Assay, a bias-controlled multiplex PCR. Concerning the study's data processing: The number of nucleated cells in each sample was estimated by amplification of reference gene primers within the assay. To quantify the absolute abundance of each unique TCRbeta CDR3 rearrangement, sequence reads were collapsed and filtered. For each sample, productive Simpson clonality was calculated by taking the square root of Simpson's diversity index across productive rearrangements. What TCRdb holds here is the immuneACCESS table cut down to in-frame rearrangements. Part of the clones is not present; checked against another copy, under half of the missing clones reflect an unresolved V gene, and the others are unexplained. That table furnishes V, J and clone size, whereas the DNA furnished D and trimming. In this sample the table shows about 390,000 clones, about 89% of which occur a single time. The ten largest clonotypes hold approximately 2.5% of the sample.

The V and J ends are trimmed by 3 bases and 1 base, leaving 9 bases between them. The germline V gene (reference sequence) supplies CDR1 LGHDT and CDR2 YNNKEL. The CDR3 contains 14 residues, cysteine and phenylalanine counted. The kept DNA is CDR3 alone, 42 bases in frame from the first base. Here the chain combines TRBV3-1 (or the pseudogene TRBV3-2) and TRBJ1-1; the D gene is unclear. The TCR comes from an older woman with COVID-19, enrolled during active disease. Material for sequencing was peripheral blood. The CDR3 here reads CASSQQWQNTEAFF. In nucleotide form, the sequence is TGTGCCAGCAGCCAGCAATGGCAGAACACTGAAGCTTTCTTT.